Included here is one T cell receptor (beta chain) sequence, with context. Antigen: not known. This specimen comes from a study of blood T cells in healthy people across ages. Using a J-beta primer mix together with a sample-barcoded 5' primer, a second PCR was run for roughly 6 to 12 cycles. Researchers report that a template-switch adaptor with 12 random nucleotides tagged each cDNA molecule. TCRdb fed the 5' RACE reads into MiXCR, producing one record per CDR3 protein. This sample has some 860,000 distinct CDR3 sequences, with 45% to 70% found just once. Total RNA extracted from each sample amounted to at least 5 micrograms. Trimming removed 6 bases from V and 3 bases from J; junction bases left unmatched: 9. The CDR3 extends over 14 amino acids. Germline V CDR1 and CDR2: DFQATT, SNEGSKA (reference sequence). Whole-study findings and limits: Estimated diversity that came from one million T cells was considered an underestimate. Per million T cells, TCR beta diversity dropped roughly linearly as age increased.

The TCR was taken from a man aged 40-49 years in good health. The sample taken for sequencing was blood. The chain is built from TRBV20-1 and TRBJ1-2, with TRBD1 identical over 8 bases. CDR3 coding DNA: TGCAGTGCCTCTACCGGGACAGGACACTATGGCTACACCTTC. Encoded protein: CSASTGTGHYGYTF.